The next 28 T cell receptor beta chains were all read from a single sample in a study of blood T cell repertoires in COVID-19. The method was immunoSEQ multiplex PCR; TCRdb's version includes in-frame clones alone and lacks a portion of them. The data contain 55,000 or so clones, 90% of them singletons. The sequencing sample was made of peripheral blood. All receptors derive from a middle-aged man with acute or convalescent COVID-19.

The chain employs TRBV18 and TRBJ1-2; possible D gene TRBD1, 6 bases. The V end lost 3 bases, the J end lost 8 bases, and 13 bases lay between the germline ends. CDR3 length equals 13 residues. Germline assignment: CDR1 KGHSH and CDR2 LQKENI. The CDR3 here is CASSPTYRDGYTF. The DNA of the CDR3 is TGTGCCAGCTCACCGACCTACAGGGACGGCTACACCTTC.

The gene calls are TRBV2 and TRBJ1-4, with 10 bases matching TRBD1. Per the germline V gene, CDR1 is SNHLY and CDR2 is FYNNEI. J was trimmed by 7 bases and V by 7 bases; bases with no gene match: 9. There are 15 residues in the CDR3. The CDR3 coding sequence is TGTGCCAGCAAAAGGACAGGGGGAGAGGGTGAAAAACTGTTTTTT. Translation: CASKRTGGEGEKLFF.

The chain uses TRBV6-5 and TRBJ1-4; 7 bases agree with TRBD1. The J segment lost 7 bases and the V segment lost 6 bases, leaving 8 bases of the junction unmatched. CDR1 is MNHEY, CDR2 SVGAGI, per germline. The CDR3 covers 14 residues. The DNA for the CDR3 is TGTGCCAGCAGGCCACAGGGGTTTCCTGAAAAACTGTTTTTT. This gives the protein CASRPQGFPEKLFF.

V gene TRBV9 combines with J gene TRBJ2-1; perhaps TRBD1 as D (5 bases). Looked up from germline, CDR1 is SGDLS and CDR2 is YYNGEE. CDR3 size: 13 residues. Between the trimmed V and J ends, which lost 4 bases and 2 bases, there was a span of 7 bases. The CDR3 bases are TGTGCCAGCAGCTCAGGGACCTACAATGAGCAGTTCTTC. Its protein is CASSSGTYNEQFF.

This chain links TRBV30 with TRBJ2-7; 15 bases map to TRBD2. The CDR3 length is 18 residues. Germline loops: CDR1 GTSNPN, CDR2 SVGIG (reference sequence). V lost 2 bases, J lost 1 base, and 9 bases stayed unmatched. The CDR3 bases are TGTGCCTGGAGTCGGACTAGCGGGAGGGCCATCGGGTCCTACGAGCAGTACTTC. This encodes CAWSRTSGRAIGSYEQYF. The full variable domain, in which reference TRBV30 and TRBJ2-7 provide the parts outside the CDR3, is SQTIHQWPATLVQPVGSPLSLECTVEGTSNPNLYWYRQAAGRGLQLLFYSVGIGQISSEVPQNLSASRPQDRQFILSSKKLLLSDSGFYLCAWSRTSGRAIGSYEQYFGPGTRLTVT.

The rearrangement uses TRBV25-1 and TRBJ1-1; D gene uncertain. V was cut by 6 bases and J by 3 bases, with 14 bases left in between. The germline gives CDR1 MGHDK, CDR2 SYGVNS. This CDR3 contains 14 residues. Written as DNA, the CDR3 is TGTGCCAGCAGCGTAGCTATGGGAGACACTGAAGCTTTCTTT. Protein sequence: CASSVAMGDTEAFF.

The gene calls are TRBV11-2 and TRBJ1-2; no definite D call. Germline values: CDR1 SGHAT, CDR2 FQNNGV. The V and J ends lost 7 bases and 4 bases respectively, with 16 bases between them. The CDR3 is made up of 14 amino acids. CDR3 DNA sequence: TGTGCCAGCACAATCGAACGGGGTCCCTATGGCTACACCTTC. The encoded protein is CASTIERGPYGYTF. The entire variable domain, with the rest obtained from reference TRBV11-2 and TRBJ1-2, is as follows: EAGVAQSPRYKIIEKRQSVAFWCNPISGHATLYWYQQILGQGPKLLIQFQNNGVVDDSQLPKDRFSAERLKGVDSTLKIQPAKLEDSAVYLCASTIERGPYGYTFGSGTRLTVV.

The chain links TRBV18 to TRBJ1-1; 9 bases agree with TRBD1. In germline, CDR1 is KGHSH, CDR2 LQKENI. Trimming took 5 bases from V and 2 from J; bases not matched to a gene: 3. The CDR3 is made up of 14 amino acids. CDR3 sequence (DNA): TGTGCCAGCTCAGCACAGGGGGCCAACACTGAAGCTTTCTTT. It is translated as CASSAQGANTEAFF.

V gene TRBV3-1 (or the pseudogene TRBV3-2) combines with J gene TRBJ2-5, with 10 bases aligning to TRBD1. CDR1 LGHDT and CDR2 YNNKEL come from the germline V gene (reference sequence). Trimming at V came to 0 bases and at J to 5 bases, leaving 3 bases not matched to a gene. This CDR3 contains 15 residues. CDR3 bases: TGTGCCAGCAGCCAAGATTCGGGACAGGGGGAGACCCAGTACTTC. Translated: CASSQDSGQGETQYF.

This sequence joins TRBV6-4 and TRBJ2-7; 8 bases line up with TRBD2. V lost 6 bases and J lost 3; bases outside the gene matches: 7. CDR3 length equals 14 residues. The germline CDR1 and CDR2 sequences are MRHNA and SNTAGT. The CDR3 DNA sequence: TGTGCCAGCAGCGAGGGAGCGGGAGTCTACGAGCAGTACTTC. Protein product: CASSEGAGVYEQYF.

The gene calls are TRBV5-1 and TRBJ2-3; the match to TRBD2 covers 7 bases. With V trimmed by 5 bases and J by 1 base, 4 bases remained unmatched. This CDR3 comprises 14 residues. Germline V gives CDR1 SGHRS, CDR2 YFSETQ. The CDR3 region is CASRAGVGTDTQYF. The CDR3 nucleotides are TGCGCCAGCAGGGCGGGAGTGGGCACAGATACGCAGTATTTT.

V and J are TRBV15 and TRBJ2-1; a possible D gene is TRBD1 (5 bases). Trimming pared 8 bases from V and 6 bases from J, leaving 14 bases between. CDR3 length: 13 residues. Germline V gene sequence: CDR1 LNHNV, CDR2 YYDKDF (reference sequence). Here the CDR3 reads CATEGHEGNEQFF. Written as DNA, the CDR3 is TGTGCCACCGAAGGACATGAAGGCAATGAGCAGTTCTTC.

This sequence joins TRBV5-1 and TRBJ2-3; the match to TRBD1 covers 12 bases. CDR1 is SGHRS, CDR2 YFSETQ, per germline. V was pared by 0 bases and J by 6 bases, with 5 bases of the junction left unmatched. CDR3 length equals 16 residues. The CDR3 nucleotides read TGCGCCAGCAGCTTGGCCGGGACAGGGGGCGACGATACGCAGTATTTT. Protein sequence: CASSLAGTGGDDTQYF.

This clone has a single count. Written as DNA, the CDR3 is TGCGCCAGCAGCTTGTCTGGGGCAGACTACGAGCAGTACTTC. It yields the protein CASSLSGADYEQYF. The V and J genes are TRBV5-1 and TRBJ2-7; TRBD1 might be the D (5 bases). V shed 1 base and J shed 3 bases, with 11 bases lying between them. This CDR3 has 14 amino acids. Per the germline V gene, CDR1 is SGHRS and CDR2 is YFSETQ.

The chain has TRBV11-2 and TRBJ1-5, with D unresolved. The CDR3 has 13 amino acids. From germline, CDR1 is SGHAT and CDR2 FQNNGV. Trimming shortened V by 1 base and J by 7 bases, and 8 bases separated the two germline ends. CDR3 sequence reads: CASSLGEGQPQHF. In DNA form, the CDR3 reads TGTGCCAGCAGCTTAGGGGAGGGCCAGCCCCAGCATTTT.

This clone is a singleton in its sample. The rearrangement links TRBV11-2 to TRBJ1-3; 8 bases align to TRBD1. CDR3 length equals 16 residues. The V gene's germline CDR1 is SGHAT and CDR2 FQNNGV. V shed 4 bases and J 2 bases; nucleotides not matched to a gene: 7. CDR3 amino acids: CASSYGTGVTGNTIYF. DNA of the CDR3: TGTGCCAGCAGCTACGGGACAGGAGTTACTGGAAACACCATATATTTT.

This chain links TRBV11-3 with TRBJ2-1; 8 nucleotides align to TRBD2. The CDR3 loop spans 14 amino acids. V lost 3 bases to trimming and J lost 9 bases; unmatched junction nucleotides: 7. CDR1 is SGHNT and CDR2 is YENEEA in the germline V gene. CDR3 in DNA: TGTGCCAGCAGCTTTTATAAGCGGGAGTTTGAGCAGTTCTTC. Its protein product is CASSFYKREFEQFF.

This chain connects TRBV7-2 to TRBJ1-6; tentative D call: TRBD1 (6 bases). CDR3 length: 16 amino acids. Trimming left V 5 bases short and J 10 bases short, with 21 bases between. Germline CDR1 reads SGHTA; CDR2 reads FQGNSA. DNA for the CDR3: TGTGCCAGCAGCCTCCTCCTCCAGGGGAACGGCTCACCCCTCCACTTT. It is translated as CASSLLLQGNGSPLHF. The full variable domain, rest sourced from reference TRBV7-2 and TRBJ1-6, is GAGVSQSPSNKVTEKGKDVELRCDPISGHTALYWYRQSLGQGLEFLIYFQGNSAPDKSGLPSDRFSAERTGGSVSTLTIQRTQQEDSAVYLCASSLLLQGNGSPLHFGNGTRLTVT.

This clone appeared a few times. The chain links TRBV5-4 to TRBJ1-2; unclear D gene. The length of the CDR3 is 15 residues. Trimming removed 4 bases at V and 6 bases at J, with 19 bases between. Germline-derived CDR1 and CDR2 are SGHNT and YYREEE (reference sequence). The CDR3 region has the DNA TGTGCCAGCAGCGCCCCAGGCGGGGAAGACGATGGCTACACCTTC. This sequence encodes CASSAPGGEDDGYTF.

The V gene is TRBV12-3 or TRBV12-4, the J gene TRBJ2-1; D is unclear. The CDR3 sequence is 11 residues long. V lost 3 bases to trimming and J lost 7 bases, with 4 bases between them. The CDR3 protein is CASSFSNEQFF. The CDR3 DNA is TGTGCCAGCAGTTTCTCTAATGAGCAGTTCTTC.

The V and J genes are TRBV19 and TRBJ2-7; 11 nucleotides line up with TRBD2. CDR1 is LNHDA and CDR2 is SQIVND in the germline V gene (reference sequence). V was pared by 5 bases and J by 2 bases, with 2 bases of the junction left unmatched. The CDR3 runs 14 residues. This CDR3 is CASSETSGTYEQYF. The CDR3 bases are TGTGCCAGTAGTGAGACTAGCGGGACCTACGAGCAGTACTTC.

This rearrangement joins TRBV4-1 to TRBJ2-7, with D perhaps matching TRBD2 (6 bases). Trimming stripped 3 bases from V and 0 bases from J, with 15 bases between. In germline, CDR1 is MGHRA, CDR2 YSYEKL. This CDR3 spans 16 amino acids. In DNA, the CDR3 is TGCGCCAGCAGCCAGACGGAGCGGGCCAACTCCTACGAGCAGTACTTC. Residues: CASSQTERANSYEQYF.

The V and J genes are TRBV29-1 and TRBJ2-7, with D possibly matching TRBD1 (6 bases). The CDR3 is 14 residues long. The germline V and J ends were trimmed by 4 bases and 6 bases, with 19 bases remaining between them. Germline CDR1 reads SQVTM; CDR2 reads ANQGSEA. Here the CDR3 reads CSVVGTNELSEQYF. In nucleotides, the CDR3 is TGCAGCGTTGTAGGGACAAATGAGCTGTCCGAGCAGTACTTC.

The V gene is TRBV13, the J gene TRBJ2-7, with no clear D. Per the germline V gene, CDR1 is PRHDT and CDR2 is FYEKMQ (reference sequence). The V and J ends lost 4 bases and 0 bases respectively, with 7 bases between them. The CDR3 has 13 amino acids. CDR3 region: CASSSMSSYEQYF. The CDR3 nucleotides read TGTGCCAGCAGCTCTATGAGCTCCTACGAGCAGTACTTC.

The genes are TRBV19 and TRBJ2-5; D is ambiguous. Deletions cut 4 bases from V and 5 bases from J, with 8 bases between. The germline V gene encodes CDR1 LNHDA and CDR2 SQIVND (reference sequence). CDR3 length equals 12 residues. CDR3 nucleotides: TGTGCCAGTAGTACTAACGTGGAGACCCAGTACTTC. It yields the protein CASSTNVETQYF. The variable domain in full, completed from reference TRBV19 and TRBJ2-5, reads DGGITQSPKYLFRKEGQNVTLSCEQNLNHDAMYWYRQDPGQGLRLIYYSQIVNDFQKGDIAEGYSVSREKKESFPLTVTSAQKNPTAFYLCASSTNVETQYFGPGTRLLVL.

This chain links TRBV13 with TRBJ2-3; the D gene is possibly TRBD2 (6 bases). Germline assignment: CDR1 PRHDT and CDR2 FYEKMQ (reference sequence). V was pared by 5 bases and J by 4 bases, with 16 bases between. This CDR3 is built from 15 residues. The CDR3 is CASSVRLVWPDTQYF. DNA of the CDR3: TGTGCCAGCAGCGTCCGACTAGTTTGGCCAGATACGCAGTATTTT. Variable domain in full (rest from reference TRBV13 and TRBJ2-3): AAGVIQSPRHLIKEKRETATLKCYPIPRHDTVYWYQQGPGQDPQFLISFYEKMQSDKGSIPDRFSAQQFSDYHSELNMSSLELGDSALYFCASSVRLVWPDTQYFGPGTRLTVL.

The chain links TRBV25-1 to TRBJ2-7, with TRBD2 matching 7 bases. Trimming removed 2 bases from V and 2 bases from J; junction bases left unmatched: 6. The germline V gene encodes CDR1 MGHDK and CDR2 SYGVNS. The CDR3 contains 15 residues. CDR3 loop: CASSETKRGPYEQYF. As DNA, the CDR3 is TGTGCCAGCAGTGAAACTAAGCGGGGCCCCTACGAGCAGTACTTC.

The chain joins TRBV27 to TRBJ2-7; 8 bases are a match to TRBD2. With 6 bases clipped from V and 2 bases from J, the junction kept 3 bases outside the gene matches. The CDR3 is 13 residues long. The germline V gene has CDR1 MNHEY and CDR2 SMNVEV (reference sequence). The chain's CDR3 is CASRSGSAYEQYF. As DNA, the CDR3 is TGTGCCAGCAGGAGCGGGAGCGCCTACGAGCAGTACTTC.